The T cell receptor beta chain under discussion was sequenced for a study of blood T cell repertoires in COVID-19. Study as a whole: The origin of the acute and convalescent COVID-19 samples was the United States, Italy and Spain.

Trimming took off 7 bases at V and 1 base at J, with 11 bases between the two ends. The CDR3 is 14 amino acids. Germline V gene sequence: CDR1 LNHDA, CDR2 SQIVND (reference sequence). Assay: immunoSEQ multiplex PCR; the TCRdb copy retains only in-frame clones and omits some. Of roughly 230,000 clones listed, 65% to 90% are singletons. V gene TRBV19 combines with J gene TRBJ2-4, with D maybe TRBD2 (6 bases). This receptor was obtained from a woman between 50 and 59 years old with acute or convalescent COVID-19. The sequenced sample was peripheral blood. The CDR3 region has the DNA TGTGCCAGTACGGGAGCTTGGGCCAAAAACATTCAGTACTTC. It encodes CASTGAWAKNIQYF.